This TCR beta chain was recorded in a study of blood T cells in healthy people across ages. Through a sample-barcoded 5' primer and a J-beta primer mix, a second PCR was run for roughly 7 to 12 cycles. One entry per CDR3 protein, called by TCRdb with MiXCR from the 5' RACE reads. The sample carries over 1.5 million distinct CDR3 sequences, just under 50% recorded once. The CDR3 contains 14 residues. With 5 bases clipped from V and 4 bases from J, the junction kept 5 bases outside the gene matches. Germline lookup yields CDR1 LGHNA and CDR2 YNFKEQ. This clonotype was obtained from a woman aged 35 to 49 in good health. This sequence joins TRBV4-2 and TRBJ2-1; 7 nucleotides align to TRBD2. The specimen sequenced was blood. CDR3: CASSEGEGYNEQFF. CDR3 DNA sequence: TGTGCCAGCAGCGAAGGGGAGGGATACAATGAGCAGTTCTTC.